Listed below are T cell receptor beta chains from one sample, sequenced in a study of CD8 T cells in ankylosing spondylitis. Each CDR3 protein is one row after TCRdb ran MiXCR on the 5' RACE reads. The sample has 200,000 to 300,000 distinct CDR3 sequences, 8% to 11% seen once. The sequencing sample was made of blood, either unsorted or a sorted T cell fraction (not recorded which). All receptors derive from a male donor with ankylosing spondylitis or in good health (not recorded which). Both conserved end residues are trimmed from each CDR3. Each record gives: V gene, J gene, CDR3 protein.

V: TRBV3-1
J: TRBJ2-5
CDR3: ASSQVKETQY

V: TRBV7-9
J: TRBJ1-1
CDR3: ASSKGWNTEAF

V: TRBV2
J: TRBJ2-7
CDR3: ASSFQGGIEQY

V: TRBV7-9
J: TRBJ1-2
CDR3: ASSLASERYT

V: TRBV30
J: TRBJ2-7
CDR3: AWSGYYEQY

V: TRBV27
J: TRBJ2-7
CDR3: ASSLRTGAMYEQY

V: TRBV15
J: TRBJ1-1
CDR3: ATTKGQGTLNTEAF

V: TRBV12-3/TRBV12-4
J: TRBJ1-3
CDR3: ASSPELDTIY

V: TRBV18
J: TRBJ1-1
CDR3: ASSPGSSGTEAF

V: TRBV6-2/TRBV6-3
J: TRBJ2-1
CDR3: ANTRGPSNEQF

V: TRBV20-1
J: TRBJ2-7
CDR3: SAGPSGRAYEQY

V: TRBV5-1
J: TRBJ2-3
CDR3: ASSVVGGLTDTQY

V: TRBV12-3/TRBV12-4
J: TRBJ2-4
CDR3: ASSLGQGGIQY

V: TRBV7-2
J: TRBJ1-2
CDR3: ASSLYPGPLNYGYT

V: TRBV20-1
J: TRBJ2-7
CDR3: SASVLSAGLYEQY

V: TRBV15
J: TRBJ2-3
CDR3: ATSRDPRGLQY

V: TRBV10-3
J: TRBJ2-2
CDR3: AISDWGVFTGELF

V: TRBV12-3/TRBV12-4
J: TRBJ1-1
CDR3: ASSFPRGSEAF

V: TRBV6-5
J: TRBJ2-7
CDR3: ASSYSRQIFYEQY